Following are 28 T cell receptor beta chains from one sample sequenced in a study of Graves' ophthalmopathy and Graves' hyperthyroidism. The authors amplified TCR beta CDR3 regions from RNA transcripts. The library came from an HTBI-primed first-round RT-PCR and a second-round multiplex PCR. One entry per CDR3 protein results from TCRdb running MiXCR on the multiplex PCR reads. Here the sample spans about 410,000 distinct CDR3 sequences, around 18% being singletons. Sequenced sample: peripheral blood. The receptors were sampled from a woman aged 18-30 years with Graves' ophthalmopathy.

This clonotype was detected many times. The rearrangement joins TRBV12-3 or TRBV12-4 to TRBJ2-2; D is undetermined. The CDR3 is made up of 16 amino acids. V shed 3 bases and J shed 0 bases, with 11 bases lying between them. The DNA of the CDR3 is TGTGCCAGCAGTTTGGGGAAAGCACCGAACACCGGGGAGCTGTTTTTT. Translated, it gives CASSLGKAPNTGELFF.

The sample holds many counts of this clonotype. The V and J genes are TRBV7-8 and TRBJ1-2; 7 nucleotides match TRBD1. Germline V gene data show CDR1 as SGHVS and CDR2 as FQNEAQ. The CDR3 is 14 amino acids. With V trimmed by 4 bases and J by 2 bases, 4 bases remained unmatched. The CDR3 here is CASSSGTENYGYTF. For the CDR3, the DNA is TGTGCCAGCAGCTCCGGGACAGAGAACTATGGCTACACCTTC.

The chain joins TRBV7-3 to TRBJ1-3; D not resolved. V lost 5 bases and J 6 bases, leaving 17 bases between the germline ends. Per the germline V gene, CDR1 is SGHTA and CDR2 is FQGTGA. The CDR3 sequence is 15 residues long. The DNA of the CDR3 is TGTGCCAGCAGCCCAAATGATGAACGGGTAAACACCATATATTTT. It encodes CASSPNDERVNTIYF.

This clonotype was recorded a few times. The chain uses TRBV18 and TRBJ1-5; the match to TRBD1 covers 12 bases. J gave up 3 bases and V 0 bases, and 6 bases lay outside the gene matches. The CDR3 extends over 18 amino acids. Germline loops: CDR1 KGHSH, CDR2 LQKENI. The CDR3 DNA reads TGTGCCAGCTCACCACCAGGGACAGGGGGCCTGAACAATCAGCCCCAGCATTTT. Its protein is CASSPPGTGGLNNQPQHF.

The chain couples TRBV12-3 or TRBV12-4 to TRBJ1-5; D unresolved. This CDR3 is 13 amino acids long. V was cut by 6 bases and J by 6 bases, with 12 bases left in between. The CDR3 nucleotides are TGTGCCAGCAGCCAGGACCCTGTTCAGCCCCAGCATTTT. This sequence encodes CASSQDPVQPQHF.

The rearrangement joins TRBV24-1 to TRBJ1-1, with D possibly being TRBD1 (5 bases). The germline CDR1 and CDR2 sequences are KGHDR and SFDVKD. The CDR3 loop spans 13 amino acids. The V end lost 3 bases, the J end lost 9 bases, and 13 bases lay between the germline ends. Here the CDR3 reads CATSDGARSQAFF. The DNA of the CDR3 is TGTGCCACCAGTGATGGGGCCAGATCTCAAGCTTTCTTT.

This clonotype was seen ten or more times. V gene TRBV20-1 combines with J gene TRBJ1-6; D ambiguous. The CDR3 loop spans 13 amino acids. Germline V gene lookup returns CDR1 DFQATT and CDR2 SNEGSKA (reference sequence). Between the trimmed V and J ends, which lost 6 bases and 9 bases, there was a span of 15 bases. DNA for the CDR3: TGCAGTGCGTCGTACCGTCGCTCTTCACCCCTCCACTTT. Translating gives CSASYRRSSPLHF.

This clonotype was recorded at least ten times. The V and J genes are TRBV7-2 and TRBJ2-7; tentatively, D is TRBD1 (6 bases). The CDR3 contains 14 residues. Between the trimmed V and J ends, which lost 5 bases and 4 bases, there was a span of 15 bases. Germline assignment: CDR1 SGHTA and CDR2 FQGNSA. CDR3: CASSPYIQGYEQYF. The CDR3 coding sequence is TGTGCCAGCAGCCCATATATCCAGGGGTACGAGCAGTACTTC. The full variable domain, completed using reference TRBV7-2 and TRBJ2-7, is GAGVSQSPSNKVTEKGKDVELRCDPISGHTALYWYRQSLGQGLEFLIYFQGNSAPDKSGLPSDRFSAERTGGSVSTLTIQRTQQEDSAVYLCASSPYIQGYEQYFGPGTRLTVT.

This clonotype was seen many times. This chain connects TRBV30 to TRBJ1-2; D remains ambiguous. Germline V gene data show CDR1 as GTSNPN and CDR2 as SVGIG (reference sequence). Trimming cost V 2 bases and J 8 bases, with 9 bases left between them. The CDR3 is made up of 11 amino acids. CDR3 amino acids: CAWSLWRGYTF. CDR3 DNA sequence: TGTGCCTGGAGTCTTTGGCGGGGCTACACCTTC.

The genes are TRBV19 and TRBJ1-1; D is ambiguous. Germline CDR1 and CDR2: LNHDA and SQIVND (reference sequence). V was clipped by 4 bases and J by 0 bases, with 6 bases between them. This CDR3 comprises 13 residues. CDR3 in amino acids: CASSTDVNTEAFF. The CDR3 region has the DNA TGTGCCAGTAGTACGGACGTGAACACTGAAGCTTTCTTT.

The table lists this clonotype with many counts. This chain uses TRBV7-2 with TRBJ1-1, with D unresolved. Trimming took off 1 base at V and 3 bases at J, with 9 bases between the two ends. Germline assignment: CDR1 SGHTA and CDR2 FQGNSA. The CDR3 totals 14 residues. The CDR3, as DNA: TGTGCCAGCAGCTTAGGGTTAAGGGACACTGAAGCTTTCTTT. Its translation: CASSLGLRDTEAFF.

This clonotype has at least ten counts. The chain couples TRBV3-1 to TRBJ1-5; D gene uncertain. The V gene lost 0 bases and the J gene lost 3 bases, with 6 bases spanning the gap. The CDR3 extends over 14 amino acids. Per germline, CDR1 LGHDT and CDR2 YNNKEL (reference sequence). The CDR3 reads CASSQDSINQPQHF. CDR3 coding DNA: TGTGCCAGCAGCCAAGACAGTATCAATCAGCCCCAGCATTTT.

This clonotype was counted at least ten times. V is TRBV25-1 and J is TRBJ1-5, with a tentative D call TRBD1 (6 bases). Germline CDR1 is MGHDK and CDR2 is SYGVNS. The CDR3 contains 15 residues. Trimming took 7 bases from V and 1 from J, leaving 14 bases between them. CDR3 residues: CASTPPGASNQPQHF. CDR3 DNA sequence: TGTGCCAGCACCCCTCCGGGGGCAAGCAATCAGCCCCAGCATTTT.

This clonotype has only a few counts. This chain links TRBV12-3 or TRBV12-4 with TRBJ1-1; TRBD1 agrees at 8 bases. This CDR3 is 16 amino acids long. Germline trimming cut 2 bases from V and 4 bases from J; bases unmatched to any gene: 9. Here the CDR3 reads CASSLFGQGWVTEAFF. CDR3 coding DNA: TGTGCCAGCAGTTTATTTGGACAGGGTTGGGTCACTGAAGCTTTCTTT.

There are a few counts of this clonotype. The rearrangement uses TRBV30 and TRBJ2-7, with TRBD1 matching 12 bases. Germline CDR1 and CDR2: GTSNPN and SVGIG (reference sequence). CDR3 size: 12 residues. Trimming took 7 bases from V and 10 from J; bases not matched to a gene: 8. CDR3 sequence (DNA): TGTGCCTCGGGACAGGGGGCCTCGGATCAGTACTTC. This encodes CASGQGASDQYF.

CDR3 protein: CASSVSRDLQPQHF. CDR3 sequence (DNA): TGTGCCAGCAGTGTGAGCAGGGATCTTCAGCCCCAGCATTTT. The chain joins TRBV2 to TRBJ1-5; tentative D call: TRBD1 (5 bases). CDR3 length: 14 amino acids. Trimming removed 4 bases from V and 6 bases from J, with 13 bases in between. Germline V gene lookup returns CDR1 SNHLY and CDR2 FYNNEI.

This clonotype was detected ten times or more. The chain recombines TRBV7-8 with TRBJ2-5; a weak D match, TRBD2 (7 bases). This CDR3 is built from 17 residues. Between the trimmed V and J ends, which lost 5 bases and 0 bases, there was a span of 19 bases. CDR1 and CDR2 (germline): SGHVS, FQNEAQ. The CDR3 sequence is CASSPPGGGGNQETQYF. CDR3 nucleotides: TGTGCCAGCAGCCCCCCGGGAGGAGGGGGGAACCAAGAGACCCAGTACTTC.

In this sample, this clonotype turned up many times. The chain uses TRBV6-5 and TRBJ1-1, with D possibly being TRBD1 (5 bases). Germline V gene data show CDR1 as MNHEY and CDR2 as SVGAGI. Trimming left V 7 bases short and J 5 bases short, with 20 bases between. This CDR3 contains 15 residues. The CDR3 spells CASNFLGRGVTEAFF. The CDR3 DNA sequence: TGTGCCAGCAATTTCTTAGGGAGAGGGGTAACTGAAGCTTTCTTT.

V is TRBV5-1 and J is TRBJ2-5; D is perhaps TRBD1 or TRBD2 (5 bases each). Germline V gene sequence: CDR1 SGHRS, CDR2 YFSETQ. This CDR3 spans 13 amino acids. V was trimmed by 2 bases and J by 3 bases, leaving 8 bases between them. CDR3 loop: CASSFQGEETQYF. The CDR3 DNA sequence: TGCGCCAGCAGCTTCCAGGGAGAAGAGACCCAGTACTTC.

A remark on this clonotype: The junction departs from the called germline gene at one end, perhaps through a read error. The chain uses TRBV15 and TRBJ2-7; 7 bases line up with TRBD1. The CDR3 totals 15 residues. Germline-derived CDR1 and CDR2 are LNHNV and YYDKDF (reference sequence). This chain's CDR3 is CATSREVGTVAEQCF. CDR3 sequence (DNA): TGTGCCACCAGCAGAGAGGTAGGGACAGTGGCCGAGCAGTGCTTC.

The sample holds many counts of this clonotype. The gene calls are TRBV7-9 and TRBJ1-1; D is uncertain. Trimming stripped 5 bases from V and 0 bases from J, with 7 bases between. Germline loops: CDR1 SEHNR, CDR2 FQNEAQ (reference sequence). This CDR3 contains 13 residues. CDR3 nucleotide sequence: TGTGCCAGCAGCCCCGAATTGAACACTGAAGCTTTCTTT. Encoded protein: CASSPELNTEAFF.

This clonotype was detected many times. V is TRBV28 and J is TRBJ1-5; D is perhaps TRBD1 (5 bases). Trimming pared 3 bases from V and 4 bases from J, leaving 10 bases between. Germline V gives CDR1 MDHEN, CDR2 SYDVKM. The CDR3 contains 14 residues. Here the CDR3 reads CASSFGAGNQPQHF. The DNA of the CDR3 is TGTGCCAGCAGTTTTGGCGCAGGGAATCAGCCCCAGCATTTT. Together with reference TRBV28 and TRBJ1-5, the CDR3 gives the full variable domain: DVKVTQSSRYLVKRTGEKVFLECVQDMDHENMFWYRQDPGLGLRLIYFSYDVKMKEKGDIPEGYSVSREKKERFSLILESASTNQTSMYLCASSFGAGNQPQHFGDGTRLSIL.

Ten or more counts support this clonotype. This rearrangement joins TRBV7-2 to TRBJ2-7; TRBD2 aligns across 8 bases. This CDR3 spans 14 amino acids. Germline V lookup: CDR1 SGHTA, CDR2 FQGNSA. J was trimmed by 6 bases and V by 5 bases; bases with no gene match: 9. CDR3 coding DNA: TGTGCCAGCAGCCCTCAGCGGGGGCTTTCCGAGCAGTACTTC. It specifies CASSPQRGLSEQYF.

This clonotype was detected ten times or more. The genes are TRBV6-2 or TRBV6-3 and TRBJ2-2; D might be TRBD2 (6 bases). The CDR3 sequence is 16 residues long. Germline values: CDR1 MNHEY, CDR2 SVGEGT. V was pared by 2 bases and J by 0 bases, with 10 bases between. CDR3 amino acids: CASSYPGLPNTGELFF. CDR3 coding DNA: TGTGCCAGCAGTTACCCGGGACTTCCGAACACCGGGGAGCTGTTTTTT.

The chain is built from TRBV28 and TRBJ2-5; 8 bases are a match to TRBD1. Trimming cost V 5 bases and J 7 bases; bases outside gene matches: 9. Germline-derived CDR1 and CDR2 are MDHEN and SYDVKM. This CDR3 has 14 amino acids. As DNA, the CDR3 is TGTGCCAGCAGTACAGGGGGTGTTTTGGGGACCCAGTACTTC. Residues: CASSTGGVLGTQYF.

There are many counts of this clonotype. This rearrangement joins TRBV6-2 or TRBV6-3 to TRBJ2-7; 13 bases match TRBD2. The V gene end was trimmed by 10 bases and the J gene end by 6 bases; junction bases not matched to a gene: 12. The germline CDR1 and CDR2 sequences are MNHEY and SVGEGT. The CDR3 is 15 residues long. Here the CDR3 DNA reads TGTGCCATCCGCCGCGGACTAGCGGGAGACCTCGAGCAGTACTTC. Translated: CAIRRGLAGDLEQYF.

This clonotype has a handful of counts. This chain links TRBV12-3 or TRBV12-4 with TRBJ1-6; D possibly corresponds to TRBD1 (6 bases). CDR3 length: 14 residues. V shed 7 bases and J shed 5 bases, with 12 bases lying between them. CDR3 loop: CASTRGGDNSPLHF. Written as DNA, the CDR3 is TGTGCCAGCACCAGGGGAGGGGATAATTCACCCCTCCACTTT.

This clonotype was observed at least ten times. This chain links TRBV4-2 with TRBJ2-2; D is uncertain. The V gene's germline CDR1 is LGHNA and CDR2 YNFKEQ. The CDR3 is made up of 14 amino acids. V lost 0 bases, J lost 6 bases, and 8 bases lay in between. CDR3 sequence: CASSQDSWAGELFF. The CDR3 DNA sequence: TGTGCCAGCAGCCAAGATTCCTGGGCCGGGGAGCTGTTTTTT.